Sequencing of this T cell receptor beta chain was carried out in a study of CD8+ T cells in alopecia areata. General study points: Many expanded lesional clones stayed in scalp and blood while on tofacitinib.

Described treatment: oral pan-JAK inhibitor, 5-10 mg twice daily. Collection of lesional scalp punch biopsies and peripheral blood was performed in alopecia areata patients. This clone was detected a few times. What it recognizes is unknown. Investigators isolated RNA and reverse transcribed it into cDNA to act as the sequencing template. The protocol was immunoSEQ multiplex PCR, while the TCRdb copy is restricted to in-frame clones and leaves out a portion. The data contain fewer than 250,000 clones, approximately 38% of them seen just once; the ten biggest clones take up 0.48%. The CDR3 spans 15 residues. Trimming took 4 bases from V and 0 from J, leaving 10 bases between them. The germline V gene encodes CDR1 KGHSH and CDR2 LQKENI.

The sequence was collected from a human donor with alopecia areata. The sequenced sample was CD4+ T cells sorted from blood, obtained at approximately week 30, from a patient treated with tofacitinib. J is TRBJ2-4 and V is TRBV18, with D uncertain. CDR3 sequence (DNA): TGTGCCAGCTCACAGGACCCAGCAGCCAAAAACATTCAGTACTTC. It yields the protein CASSQDPAAKNIQYF.